This entry lists 7 T cell receptor beta chains sequenced from one sample in a study of T cells in tumors after PD-1 blockade. TCRdb's copy holds only in-frame clones and misses some; the assay was immunoSEQ multiplex PCR. The sample carries some 47,000 clones, roughly 73% recorded once. The input for sequencing was PBMCs, taken before anti-PD-1 treatment. The receptor set was obtained from a human donor with basal cell carcinoma.

This clone turned up a few times. V is TRBV24-1 and J is TRBJ1-2, with D possibly matching TRBD1 (5 bases). Germline CDR1 and CDR2: KGHDR and SFDVKD. V lost 2 bases and J lost 5, with 14 bases in between. The length of the CDR3 is 15 residues. The CDR3 nucleotides are TGTGCCACCAGTGATTCAGGCAGGGCGAGGTATGGCTACACCTTC. Translation gives CATSDSGRARYGYTF.

This clone was observed a single time. This chain links TRBV12-3 or TRBV12-4 with TRBJ1-2, with D uncertain. V was trimmed by 6 bases and J by 5 bases, leaving 10 bases between them. The CDR3 spans 12 residues. The CDR3 spells CASSPGVYGYTF. For the CDR3, the DNA is TGTGCCAGCAGCCCAGGAGTGTATGGCTACACCTTC.

The chain couples TRBV29-1 to TRBJ2-1; 10 bases map to TRBD2. The CDR3 runs 13 residues. The J segment lost 4 bases and the V segment lost 4 bases, leaving 1 base of the junction unmatched. CDR1 is SQVTM and CDR2 is ANQGSEA in the germline V gene. CDR3 nucleotide sequence: TGCAGCGTTGTAGCGGGAGGATACAATGAGCAGTTCTTC. It is translated as CSVVAGGYNEQFF.

V gene TRBV6-5 combines with J gene TRBJ2-5; possibly TRBD1 or TRBD2 for D (5 bases each). V was shortened by 2 bases and J by 5 bases, with 9 bases between the two germline ends. The CDR3 consists of 13 residues. Germline V gene lookup returns CDR1 MNHEY and CDR2 SVGAGI. The CDR3 bases are TGTGCCAGCAGTTACGGGGGATACGAGACCCAGTACTTC. It codes for CASSYGGYETQYF.

The chain recombines TRBV30 with TRBJ1-5; tentatively, D is TRBD1 (5 bases). In germline, CDR1 is GTSNPN, CDR2 SVGIG (reference sequence). CDR3 size: 14 residues. Trimming left V 3 bases short and J 4 bases short, with 13 bases between. The CDR3 sequence: CAWRAPGPNQPQHF. The CDR3 coding sequence is TGTGCCTGGAGGGCTCCGGGGCCTAATCAGCCCCAGCATTTT.

The V gene is TRBV15, the J gene TRBJ2-1; D remains ambiguous. Germline V CDR1 and CDR2: LNHNV, YYDKDF (reference sequence). This CDR3 region has 12 residues. V lost 3 bases and J 4 bases, leaving 4 bases between the germline ends. CDR3 DNA sequence: TGTGCCACCAGCAGTAGTTACAATGAGCAGTTCTTC. Translation: CATSSSYNEQFF.

V and J are TRBV28 and TRBJ1-4; TRBD1 agrees at 12 bases. The CDR3 loop spans 15 amino acids. V gave up 4 bases and J gave up 8 bases; unmatched junction bases: 5. CDR1 is MDHEN, CDR2 SYDVKM, per germline. CDR3 loop: CASSSGTGGREKLFF. The CDR3 nucleotides are TGTGCCAGCAGTTCAGGGACAGGGGGCCGCGAAAAACTGTTTTTT.